A selection of T cell receptor beta chains follows, all from one sample in a study of T cell responses to AZD1222 COVID-19 vaccine. Sequencing was performed with immunoSEQ multiplex PCR; in TCRdb, only in-frame clones are kept and a portion is missing. The sample carries 80,000 or so clones, over 80% recorded once. The starting material was peripheral blood, obtained on day 0 of AZD1222 vaccination. Source of these receptors: an adult in good health. CDR3s include the opening cysteine and the closing phenylalanine or tryptophan. The D gene is left open where the match is weak. Where a row states a size, it is once, few, many or the class of an expanded clone; other rows omit it.

clone_size	d_call	v_call	j_call	cdr3_aa	cdr3_nt
.	TRBD1	TRBV28	TRBJ1-5	CASRPKGAGLGQPQHF	TGTGCCAGCAGACCCAAGGGGGCAGGTTTGGGTCAGCCCCAGCATTTT
.	.	TRBV24-1	TRBJ2-2	CATSNPNTGELFF	TGTGCCACCAGTAATCCGAACACCGGGGAGCTGTTTTTT
.	.	TRBV18	TRBJ1-1	CASSPLPSRANTEAFF	TGTGCCAGCTCACCTCTACCGTCACGGGCGAACACTGAAGCTTTCTTT
.	TRBD1	TRBV7-6	TRBJ2-7	CASSPGTGSSYEQYF	TGTGCCAGCAGCCCCGGGACAGGGTCCTCCTACGAGCAGTACTTC
.	.	TRBV28	TRBJ2-2	CASSSGTIHTGELFF	TGTGCCAGCAGTTCCGGGACAATACACACCGGGGAGCTGTTTTTT
.	TRBD1	TRBV28	TRBJ2-7	CASSEDRVFDEQYF	TGTGCCAGCAGCGAGGACAGGGTGTTCGACGAGCAGTACTTC
.	.	TRBV28	TRBJ2-7	CASSFMRADEQYF	TGTGCCAGCAGTTTCATGCGAGCGGACGAGCAGTACTTC
.	.	TRBV4-1	TRBJ2-3	CASSQKGTDTQYF	TGCGCCAGCAGCCAAAAGGGGACAGATACGCAGTATTTT
.	TRBD1	TRBV27	TRBJ2-7	CASSVPGQGVHEQYF	TGTGCCAGCAGTGTACCGGGACAGGGGGTACACGAGCAGTACTTC
.	.	TRBV7-2	TRBJ1-1	CASSPNRVNTEAFF	TGTGCCAGCAGCCCTAACAGGGTCAACACTGAAGCTTTCTTT
.	.	TRBV4-1	TRBJ2-7	CASSQELHTYEQYF	TGCGCCAGCAGCCAAGAGCTTCATACCTACGAGCAGTACTTC
.	.	TRBV21-1	TRBJ1-1	CASNSGRAFF	TGTGCCAGCAACTCGGGACGTGCTTTCTTT
.	.	TRBV4-1	TRBJ2-3	CASSQVLATDTQYF	TGCGCCAGCAGCCAAGTTCTAGCTACAGATACGCAGTATTTT
.	TRBD1	TRBV2	TRBJ1-1	CASEGQSNTEAFF	TGTGCCAGTGAGGGACAGTCAAACACTGAAGCTTTCTTT
.	TRBD2	TRBV28	TRBJ2-1	CASSLTSGRQFF	TGTGCCAGCAGTTTGACTAGCGGGAGGCAGTTCTTC
.	TRBD2	TRBV10-3	TRBJ2-1	CAISGLAGVRQFF	TGTGCCATCAGTGGATTAGCGGGGGTGCGGCAGTTCTTC
.	TRBD2	TRBV10-1	TRBJ2-1	CASSESPEGGTRKNEQFF	TGCGCCAGCAGTGAGTCCCCCGAAGGGGGGACTAGGAAGAATGAGCAGTTCTTC
.	.	TRBV11-2	TRBJ1-2	CASSPSLNNYGYTF	TGTGCCAGCAGCCCCAGTCTGAACAACTATGGCTACACCTTC
.	.	TRBV11-2	TRBJ2-2	CASSLYQRADTGELFF	TGTGCCAGCAGCTTATACCAAAGGGCGGACACCGGGGAGCTGTTTTTT
many	TRBD1	TRBV25-1	TRBJ2-3	CASSEAGQGPSTDTQYF	TGTGCCAGCAGTGAAGCGGGACAGGGCCCTAGCACAGATACGCAGTATTTT
.	TRBD1	TRBV10-3	TRBJ2-1	CAISEGQGAQNEQFF	TGTGCCATCAGTGAGGGACAGGGGGCACAGAATGAGCAGTTCTTC
.	TRBD1	TRBV4-1	TRBJ1-2	CASSLSLRDRGLVGYTF	TGCGCCAGCAGCCTGTCACTCCGGGACAGGGGGCTAGTTGGCTACACCTTC
.	.	TRBV11-2	TRBJ1-2	CASSKRGPHGYTF	TGTGCCAGCAGCAAAAGGGGACCCCATGGCTACACCTTC
few	.	TRBV5-1	TRBJ1-2	CASSLVVQGNYGYTF	TGCGCCAGCAGCTTGGTTGTCCAGGGGAACTATGGCTACACCTTC
.	TRBD2	TRBV6-2/TRBV6-3	TRBJ2-7	CASSRGGATSYEQYF	TGTGCCAGCAGCCGCGGGGGAGCCACCTCCTACGAGCAGTACTTC
.	.	TRBV6-5	TRBJ1-1	CASSPGGTEAFF	TGTGCCAGCAGCCCCGGGGGCACTGAAGCTTTCTTT
.	.	TRBV18	TRBJ2-5	CASSQAGLGETQYF	TGTGCCAGCTCACAGGCAGGCCTAGGGGAGACCCAGTACTTC
.	.	TRBV4-1	TRBJ1-1	CASSQGYAGNTEAFF	TGCGCCAGCAGCCAAGGTTATGCCGGGAACACTGAAGCTTTCTTT
.	.	TRBV5-1	TRBJ1-1	CASSWGRIMNTEAFF	TGCGCCAGCAGCTGGGGACGTATCATGAACACTGAAGCTTTCTTT
.	TRBD2	TRBV29-1	TRBJ2-3	CSVDGLAGATDTQYF	TGCAGCGTGGACGGACTAGCGGGGGCCACAGATACGCAGTATTTT